Detailed here is one T cell receptor beta chain. What this receptor recognizes is not known. No qualities accompany the bases; no much larger clone lies one base away. Using the deep immunoSEQ assay, TCR CDR3 regions were amplified from genomic DNA by multiplex PCR. Genomic DNA extracted from each cell subset was distributed evenly over all wells of several immunoSEQ 96-well plates, and each plate served as one replicate. For sorted subsets, each replicate PCR was loaded with around 220 ng genomic DNA, equivalent to 32,000 or so T cell genomes. Purified libraries were measured with a Qubit 3.0 fluorometer, size-checked on a Bioanalyzer 2100, and measured again with the KAPA Library Quantification kit. Every immunoSEQ 96-well plate was sequenced on a dedicated single-read 150-cycle Illumina NextSeq 550 flow cell. On the study's bioinformatics: The immunoSEQ output contained only junctional sequences without quality scores, so filtering could not match that applied to full-length reads. Sequences were annotated with PyIR, a Python wrapper for IgBLAST v1.9, using IMGT germline references to assign V/J genes and CDR3. Reads were removed for weak V/J assignments (E-value above 1e-6), missing CDR3, stop codons, out-of-frame junctions, or ambiguous translated residues. V3J clonotypes were defined as sequences sharing an identical inferred V gene, J gene, and CDR3 amino acid sequence. The percentage overlap between two repertoires was calculated by dividing the number of shared unique clonotypes by the size of the smaller repertoire. Richness of each repertoire was evaluated using RTK rarefaction, the Chao1 estimator, and Recon v2.1 estimates of unobserved clonotypes. For all TCRbeta clonotypes obtained by the gDNA method from four donors, generation probabilities were computed with OLGA. TCRdb took this table from immuneACCESS and kept in-frame rearrangements with V and J called. Such tables lack part of the clones; where checked against another copy, unresolved V genes explain under half of the gap, and the rest is unexplained. V, J and clone size derive from that table, while D and trimming were established from the DNA sequence. For this sample the table gives over a million clones, of which approximately 80% were detected only once. The leading ten clones occupy 0.55% to 0.7% of the sample.

The data originate from a study of shared clonotypes between healthy human individuals (dated by TCRdb to the early 2020s). Study-wide context: The cohort comprised a couple of women and a few men aged 18 to 49 years. Leukapheresis yielded between about 0.94 and 9 billion PBMCs per donor. To estimate repertoire size and how much clonotypes are shared between individuals, the study performed deep sequencing of blood TCR repertoires from five healthy adults. Per donor, three plates each were used for CD4 naive and CD4 memory, two for CD8 naive, and one for CD8 memory. To increase sequencing depth and limit assay-specific biases, TCR repertoire library preparation and sequencing were carried out by different laboratories using diverse techniques. What the study reported, not specific to this receptor: When several donors were compared, the shared fraction of clonotypes was about 5% for naive CD4, approximately 3.3% for naive CD8, more than 2% for memory CD4, and less than 0.45% for memory CD8. Even with the large sequencing depth, rarefaction of the sorted-subset datasets indicated that sequencing was incomplete. Higher generation probabilities were observed for clonotypes shared by all four sorted-subset donors than for non-shared clonotypes. Sampling was limited to blood, and TCR repertoires in tissue likely differ from TCR repertoires in blood. Larger estimated clonotype richness was generally found for naive subsets than for memory subsets. Pairwise subsampling led to the expectation that sequencing depth would affect the degree of clonotype sharing among donors. The small number of donors limited the genetic and exposure-history diversity represented.

Donors were healthy HIV-negative adults with no recently reported acute infections or vaccinations. All donors were Caucasian adults living in Nashville, Tennessee, USA. CD4+ T cells were enriched by magnetic negative selection; naive cells were then positively selected on CD45RA, and the negative fraction formed the memory subset. Blood was obtained by leukapheresis, after which PBMCs were separated by Ficoll-Histopaque density gradient centrifugation and cryopreserved in liquid nitrogen vapor phase. Purity and quantity of every magnetically sorted T cell population were checked by analytical flow cytometry. Genomic DNA was isolated from each sorted fraction and quantified by UV absorbance on a Nanodrop 2000c. The CDR3 holds 14 amino acids from the cysteine to the phenylalanine. Only CDR3 DNA is held: 42 bases, read in frame from base 1. Taken from the germline V gene, the CDR1 and CDR2 loops are SQVTM and ANQGSEA. V and J are trimmed by 0 bases and 5 bases, and the gene matches miss 3 bases of the junction.

The V and J genes are TRBV29-1 and TRBJ2-3; 9 bases in between match TRBD1. Sequencing input: memory CD4+ T cells from PBMCs. The cell subset or site tag for this specimen amounts to: CD45RA-negative fraction. This receptor was obtained from a man aged 18 to 29 in good health. Some clones in this sample may be carry-over from other donors' samples. The sequenced DNA: TGCAGCGTTGAAGATACGACAGGGGGAGATACGCAGTATTTT. Translated, it reads CSVEDTTGGDTQYF.